The subject of this entry is one T cell receptor beta chain. This specimen belongs to a study of OX40 agonist ivuxolimab in advanced cancers. Study in general: Patients in the trial were receiving intravenous ivuxolimab every 2 weeks, at doses of 0.01 to 10 mg/kg.

At cycle 4 day 1, cycle 7 day 1, and baseline, blood was sampled. Sequencing used immunoSEQ multiplex PCR; TCRdb keeps in-frame clones, though not all of them. The sample yields 50,000 or so clones, approximately 81% seen once. The germline CDR1 and CDR2 sequences are LNHDA and SQIVND (reference sequence). With 4 bases removed from V and 3 bases from J, the gap between germline ends came to 3 bases. This CDR3 spans 11 amino acids. This material consisted of CD4+ or CD8+ T cells sorted from blood, taken in a trial of the OX40 agonist ivuxolimab. The chain couples TRBV19 to TRBJ2-5; D is ambiguous. This receptor was taken from an adult with an advanced solid tumor such as melanoma, head and neck, liver or kidney cancer. Here the CDR3 reads CASSTEETQYF. The DNA of the CDR3 is TGTGCCAGTAGTACCGAAGAGACCCAGTACTTC. The full variable domain, rest sourced from reference TRBV19 and TRBJ2-5, is DGGITQSPKYLFRKEGQNVTLSCEQNLNHDAMYWYRQDPGQGLRLIYYSQIVNDFQKGDIAEGYSVSREKKESFPLTVTSAQKNPTAFYLCASSTEETQYFGPGTRLLVL.